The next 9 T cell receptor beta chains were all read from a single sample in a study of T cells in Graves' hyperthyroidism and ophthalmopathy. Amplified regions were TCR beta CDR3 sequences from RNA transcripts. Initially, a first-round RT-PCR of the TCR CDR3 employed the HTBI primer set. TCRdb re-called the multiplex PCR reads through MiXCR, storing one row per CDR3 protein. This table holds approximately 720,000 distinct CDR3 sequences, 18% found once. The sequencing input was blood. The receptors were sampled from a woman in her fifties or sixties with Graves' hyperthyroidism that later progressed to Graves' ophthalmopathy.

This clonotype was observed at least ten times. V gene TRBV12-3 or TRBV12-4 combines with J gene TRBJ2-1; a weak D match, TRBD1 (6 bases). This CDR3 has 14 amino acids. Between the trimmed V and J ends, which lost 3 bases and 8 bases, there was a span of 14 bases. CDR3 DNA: TGTGCCAGCAGTTTGATAAACAGGGTCCATGAGCAGTTCTTC. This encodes CASSLINRVHEQFF.

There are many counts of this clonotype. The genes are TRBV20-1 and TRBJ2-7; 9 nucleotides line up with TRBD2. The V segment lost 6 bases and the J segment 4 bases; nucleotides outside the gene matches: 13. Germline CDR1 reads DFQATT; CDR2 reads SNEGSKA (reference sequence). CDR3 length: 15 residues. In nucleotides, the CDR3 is TGCAGTGCCGACCCTTCCGGGACTAGCACATACGAGCAGTACTTC. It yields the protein CSADPSGTSTYEQYF.

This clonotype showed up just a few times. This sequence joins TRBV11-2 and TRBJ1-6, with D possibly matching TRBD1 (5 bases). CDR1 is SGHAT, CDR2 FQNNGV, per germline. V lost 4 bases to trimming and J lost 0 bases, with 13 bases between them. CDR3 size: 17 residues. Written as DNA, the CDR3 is TGTGCCAGCAGCTCACCAGCAGGGATCTCCTATAATTCACCCCTCCACTTT. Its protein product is CASSSPAGISYNSPLHF. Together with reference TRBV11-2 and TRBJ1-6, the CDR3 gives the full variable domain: EAGVAQSPRYKIIEKRQSVAFWCNPISGHATLYWYQQILGQGPKLLIQFQNNGVVDDSQLPKDRFSAERLKGVDSTLKIQPAKLEDSAVYLCASSSPAGISYNSPLHFGNGTRLTVT.

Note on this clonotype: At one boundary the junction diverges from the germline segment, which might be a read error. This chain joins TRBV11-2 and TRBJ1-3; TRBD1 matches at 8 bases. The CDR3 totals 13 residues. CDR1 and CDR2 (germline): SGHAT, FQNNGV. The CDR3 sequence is CASSRTGFPLINF. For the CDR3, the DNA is TGTGCCAGCAGCCGGACAGGGTTCCCTTTGATAAATTTT.

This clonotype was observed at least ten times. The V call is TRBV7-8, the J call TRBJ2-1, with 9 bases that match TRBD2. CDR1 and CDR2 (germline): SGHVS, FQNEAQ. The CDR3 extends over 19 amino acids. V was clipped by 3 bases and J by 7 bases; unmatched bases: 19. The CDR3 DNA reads TGTGCCAGCAGCTTGGTTCGACGGGGGCCTAGCGGGGCGGGTAATGAGCAGTTCTTC. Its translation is CASSLVRRGPSGAGNEQFF.

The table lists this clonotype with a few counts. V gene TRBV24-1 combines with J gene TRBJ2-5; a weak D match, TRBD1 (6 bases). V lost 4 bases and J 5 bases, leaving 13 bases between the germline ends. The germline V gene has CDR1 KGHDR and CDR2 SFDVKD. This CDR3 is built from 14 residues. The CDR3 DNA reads TGTGCCACCAGTGACCACAGGGTGGGCGAGACCCAGTACTTC. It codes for CATSDHRVGETQYF.

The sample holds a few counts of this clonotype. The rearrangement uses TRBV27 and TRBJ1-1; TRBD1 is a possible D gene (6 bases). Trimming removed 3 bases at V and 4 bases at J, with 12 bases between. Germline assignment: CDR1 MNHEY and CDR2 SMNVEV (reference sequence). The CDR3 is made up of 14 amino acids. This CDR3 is CASSFRTGFTEAFF. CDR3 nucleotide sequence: TGTGCCAGCAGTTTCCGAACAGGGTTCACTGAAGCTTTCTTT.

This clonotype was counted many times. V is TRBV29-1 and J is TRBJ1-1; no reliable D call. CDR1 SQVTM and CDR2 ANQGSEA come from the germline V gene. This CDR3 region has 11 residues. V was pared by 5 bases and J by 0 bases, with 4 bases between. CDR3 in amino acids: CSVSVNTEAFF. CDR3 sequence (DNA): TGCAGCGTTTCAGTGAACACTGAAGCTTTCTTT.

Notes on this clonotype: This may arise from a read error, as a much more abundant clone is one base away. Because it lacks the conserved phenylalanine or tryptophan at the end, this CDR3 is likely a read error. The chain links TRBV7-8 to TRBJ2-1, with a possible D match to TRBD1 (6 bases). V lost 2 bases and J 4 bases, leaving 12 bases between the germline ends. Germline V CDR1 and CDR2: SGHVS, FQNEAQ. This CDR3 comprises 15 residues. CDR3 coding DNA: TGTGCCAGCAGCTTATTTCGTCAGGGGTACAATGAGCAGTTCTCC. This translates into CASSLFRQGYNEQFS.